This record looks at one TCR beta chain sequence and its context. Only a few counts were recorded for this clone. Its antigen target is currently unknown. No base quality values were provided; no much bigger clone lies one nucleotide off. Enrolling through a virtual design, the prospective study's participants ranged in age from roughly 18 to 95 years and lived across 24 United States geographic areas. In the prospective study, cohorts were assigned on the basis of participant-reported clinical history obtained from a screening survey and a study questionnaire. ImmuneRACE Cohort 3 recovered participants were defined by two consecutive negative NP/OP PCR tests, healthcare professional clearance, or symptom resolution. Mobile phlebotomists in the prospective study collected whole blood, serum and a nasopharyngeal or oropharyngeal swab from every participant. Participants in the prospective study had the option to provide additional blood draws and questionnaires over a 2-month period. Blood samples from the prospective study were shipped frozen or at room temperature prior to DNA extraction.

The data are from a study of blood T cell repertoires in COVID-19 (dated by TCRdb to 2020 to 2022). Study-wide context: Collaborator samples came from the United States, Italy and Spain and covered acute and convalescent phases of COVID-19. HLA class I and class II types, where available, came from metadata supplied by the sample provider rather than from assay-based typing. Deeply sampled blood TCRbeta repertoires from subjects exposed to, actively infected with, or recovered from COVID-19 were included in the dataset. Samples were obtained from the ongoing ImmuneRACE study (first 160 participants) and from 1,254 subjects provided by 6 global collaborators. The prospective study material was composed of cDNA or gDNA derived from T cells, B-cell-depleted T cells, or PBMCs. The repertoires were released in a freely available public database meant as a resource for research on the immune response to SARS-CoV-2. Nearly every sample came with metadata listing a de-identified subject ID, COVID-19 status, age in years and sex.

The immunoSEQ Assay, a bias-controlled multiplex PCR, was used to amplify TCRbeta CDR3 regions from genomic DNA. Under the source paper's analysis protocol: The number of nucleated cells in each sample was estimated from the amplification of reference gene primers within the assay. Sequence reads were collapsed and filtered to measure the absolute abundance of every unique TCRbeta CDR3 rearrangement. For each sample, productive Simpson clonality was calculated by taking the square root of Simpson's diversity index across productive rearrangements. As stored in TCRdb, this immuneACCESS dataset retains in-frame rearrangements with V and J assigned. A fraction of the clones does not appear; measured against another copy, unresolved V genes explain less than half of the discrepancy, and the remainder lacks a known reason. V, J and clone size derive from that table, while D and trimming were established from the DNA sequence. Within this sample are 130,000 or so clones, with roughly 84% of them counted one time only. The leading ten clones occupy roughly 3.5% of the sample.

What the authors observed across the whole study: The quantity of clinical and demographic metadata differed by source and by participant and was supplied without curation.

This TCR came from a woman in her 30s who had recovered from COVID-19. Material for sequencing was PBMCs or T cells enriched from blood (not recorded which).

The encoded CDR3 is CASSFHRTGTEKLFF. The nucleotide sequence is TGTGCCAGCAGTTTTCACCGGACAGGGACTGAAAAACTGTTTTTT. The rearrangement combines TRBV6-5 with TRBJ1-4, and 8 junctional nucleotides match TRBD1. V has 4 bases trimmed and J has 7 bases trimmed; junction bases matching no gene number 8. As encoded in the germline V gene, CDR1 is MNHEY while CDR2 is SVGAGI. The CDR3, cysteine through phenylalanine, is 15 amino acids long. Only CDR3 DNA remains: 45 bases, in frame from the first base.